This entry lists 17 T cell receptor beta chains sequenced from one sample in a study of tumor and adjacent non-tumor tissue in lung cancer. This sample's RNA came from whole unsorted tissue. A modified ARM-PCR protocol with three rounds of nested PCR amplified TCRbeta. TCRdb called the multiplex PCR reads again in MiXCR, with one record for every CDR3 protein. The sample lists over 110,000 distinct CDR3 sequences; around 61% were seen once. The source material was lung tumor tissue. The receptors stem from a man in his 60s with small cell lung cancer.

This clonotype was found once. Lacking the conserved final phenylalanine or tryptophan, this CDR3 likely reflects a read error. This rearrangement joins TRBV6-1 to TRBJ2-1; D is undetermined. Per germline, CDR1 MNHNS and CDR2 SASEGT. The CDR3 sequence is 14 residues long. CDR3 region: CASIQGNPYNEQFL. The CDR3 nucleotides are TGTGCCAGCATCCAAGGGAACCCCTACAATGAACAGTTCCTC.

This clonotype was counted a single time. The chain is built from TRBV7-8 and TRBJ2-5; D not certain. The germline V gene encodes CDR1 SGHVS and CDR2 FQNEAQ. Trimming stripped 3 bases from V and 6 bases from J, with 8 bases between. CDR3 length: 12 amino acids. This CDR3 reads CASSFREQTQYF. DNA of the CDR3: TGTGCCAGCAGCTTCAGAGAACAGACCCAGTACTTC. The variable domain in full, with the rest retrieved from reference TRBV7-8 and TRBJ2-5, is GAGVSQSPRYKVAKRGQDVALRCDPISGHVSLFWYQQALGQGPEFLTYFQNEAQLDKSGLPSDRFFAERPEGSVSTLKIQRTQQEDSAVYLCASSFREQTQYFGPGTRLLVL.

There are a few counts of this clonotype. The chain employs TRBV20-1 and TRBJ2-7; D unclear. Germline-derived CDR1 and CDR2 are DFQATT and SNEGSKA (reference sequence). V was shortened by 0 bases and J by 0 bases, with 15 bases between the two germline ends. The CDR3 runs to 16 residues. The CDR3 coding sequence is TGCAGTGCTAGAGATCTATTAGGCCCTAGCTCCTACGAGCAGTACTTC. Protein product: CSARDLLGPSSYEQYF.

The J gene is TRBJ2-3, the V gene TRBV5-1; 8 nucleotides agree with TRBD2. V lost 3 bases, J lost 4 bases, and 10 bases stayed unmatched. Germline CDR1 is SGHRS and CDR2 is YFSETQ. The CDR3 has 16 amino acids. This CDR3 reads CASSWDSGIGADTQYF. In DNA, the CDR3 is TGCGCCAGCAGCTGGGATAGCGGGATAGGCGCAGATACGCAGTATTTT.

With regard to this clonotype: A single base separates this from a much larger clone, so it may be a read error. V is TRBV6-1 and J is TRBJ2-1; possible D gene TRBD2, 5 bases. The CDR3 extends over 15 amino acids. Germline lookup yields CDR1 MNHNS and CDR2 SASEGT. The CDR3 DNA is TGTGTCAGCAGTGAACCCTCCGGGATTTTCAATGAGCAGTTCTTC. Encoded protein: CVSSEPSGIFNEQFF.

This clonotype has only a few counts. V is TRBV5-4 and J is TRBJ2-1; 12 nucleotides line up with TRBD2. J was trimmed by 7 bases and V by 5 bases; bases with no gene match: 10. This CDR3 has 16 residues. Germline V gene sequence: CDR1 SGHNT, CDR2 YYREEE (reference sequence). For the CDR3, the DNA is TGTGCCAGCAGTCCTTCGGGGACTAGCGGGTTAAATGAGCAGTTCTTC. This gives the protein CASSPSGTSGLNEQFF.

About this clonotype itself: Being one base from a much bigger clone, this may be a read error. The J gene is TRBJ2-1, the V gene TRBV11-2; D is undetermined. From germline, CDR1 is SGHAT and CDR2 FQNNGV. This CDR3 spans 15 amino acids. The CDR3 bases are TGTGCCGGCAGCAACCCCCCCGTAGCCTACAATGAGCAGTTCTTC. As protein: CAGSNPPVAYNEQFF.

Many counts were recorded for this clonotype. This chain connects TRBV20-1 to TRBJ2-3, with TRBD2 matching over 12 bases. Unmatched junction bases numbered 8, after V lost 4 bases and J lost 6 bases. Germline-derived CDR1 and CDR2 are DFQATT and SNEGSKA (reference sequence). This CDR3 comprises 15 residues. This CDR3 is CSAIGVTSGSDTQYF. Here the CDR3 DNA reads TGCAGTGCTATTGGGGTGACTAGCGGGAGCGATACGCAGTATTTT.

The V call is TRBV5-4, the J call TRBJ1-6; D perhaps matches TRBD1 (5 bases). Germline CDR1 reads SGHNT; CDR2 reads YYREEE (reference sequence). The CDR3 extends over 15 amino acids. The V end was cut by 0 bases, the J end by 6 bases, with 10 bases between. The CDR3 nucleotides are TGTGCCAGCAGCTTGGATCCAGGGAGTAATTCACCCCTCCACTTT. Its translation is CASSLDPGSNSPLHF.

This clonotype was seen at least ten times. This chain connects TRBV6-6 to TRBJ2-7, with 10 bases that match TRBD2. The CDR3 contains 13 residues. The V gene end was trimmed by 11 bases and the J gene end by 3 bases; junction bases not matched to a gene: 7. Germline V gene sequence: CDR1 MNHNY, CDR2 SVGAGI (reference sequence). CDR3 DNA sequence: TGTGCCTGCGCTAGCGGGAGTTTCTACGAGCAGTACTTC. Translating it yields CACASGSFYEQYF.

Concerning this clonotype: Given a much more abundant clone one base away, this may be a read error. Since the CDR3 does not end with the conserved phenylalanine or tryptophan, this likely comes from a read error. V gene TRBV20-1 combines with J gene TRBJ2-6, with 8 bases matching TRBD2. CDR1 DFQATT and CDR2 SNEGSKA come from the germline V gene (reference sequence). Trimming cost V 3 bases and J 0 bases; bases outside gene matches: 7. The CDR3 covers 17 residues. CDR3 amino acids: CSASVAGWGSGANVLTS. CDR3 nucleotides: TGCAGTGCTAGTGTAGCGGGATGGGGCTCTGGGGCCAACGTCCTGACTTCC.

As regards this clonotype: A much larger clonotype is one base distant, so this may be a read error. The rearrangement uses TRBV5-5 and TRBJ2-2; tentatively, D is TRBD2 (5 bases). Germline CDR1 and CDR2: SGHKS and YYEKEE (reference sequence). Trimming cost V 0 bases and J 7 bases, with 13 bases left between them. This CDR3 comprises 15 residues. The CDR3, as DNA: TGTGCCAGCAGCTTGGCAGAATGGAGGAGCGGGGAGCTGTTTTTT. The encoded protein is CASSLAEWRSGELFF. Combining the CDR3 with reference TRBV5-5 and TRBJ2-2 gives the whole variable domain DAGVTQSPTHLIKTRGQQVTLRCSPISGHKSVSWYQQVLGQGPQFIFQYYEKEERGRGNFPDRFSARQFPNYSSELNVNALLLGDSALYLCASSLAEWRSGELFFGEGSRLTVL.

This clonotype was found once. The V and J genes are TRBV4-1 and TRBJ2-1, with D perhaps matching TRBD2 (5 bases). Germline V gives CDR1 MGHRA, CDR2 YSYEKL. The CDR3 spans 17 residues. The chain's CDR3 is CSSSQVRGSANINEQFF. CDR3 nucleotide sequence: TGCTCTAGCAGCCAAGTAAGAGGCTCGGCCAATATCAATGAGCAGTTCTTC.

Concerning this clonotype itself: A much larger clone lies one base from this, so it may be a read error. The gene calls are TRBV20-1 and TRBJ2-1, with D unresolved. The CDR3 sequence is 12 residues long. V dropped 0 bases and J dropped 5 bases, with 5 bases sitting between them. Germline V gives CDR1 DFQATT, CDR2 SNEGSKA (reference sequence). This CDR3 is CSAREDDNEQFF. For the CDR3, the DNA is TGCAGTGCTAGAGAAGACGACAATGAGCAGTTCTTC.

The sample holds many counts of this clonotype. CDR3 bases: TGCAGTGCTAGTTATAATGAAAAACTGTTTTTT. Its protein product is CSASYNEKLFF. The chain carries TRBV20-1 and TRBJ1-4, with no clear D. Deletions cut 3 bases from V and 4 bases from J, with 3 bases between. The CDR3 is 11 residues long. Germline-derived CDR1 and CDR2 are DFQATT and SNEGSKA (reference sequence).

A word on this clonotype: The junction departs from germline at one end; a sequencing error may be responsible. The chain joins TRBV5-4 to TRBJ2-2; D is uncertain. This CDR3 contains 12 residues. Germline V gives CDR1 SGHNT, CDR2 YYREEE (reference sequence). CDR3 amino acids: CASSLDTGELFF. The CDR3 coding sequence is TGTGCCAGCAGTTTGGACACCGGGGAGCTGTTTTTT.

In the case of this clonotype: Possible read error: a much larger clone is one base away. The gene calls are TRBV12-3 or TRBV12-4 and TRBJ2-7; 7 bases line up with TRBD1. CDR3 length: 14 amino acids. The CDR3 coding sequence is TGTACCAGCAGTTTAGCTACAGGGGTATCCGAGCAGTACTTC. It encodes CTSSLATGVSEQYF.